What follows are 5 T cell receptor beta chains derived from one specimen sequenced in a study of blood T cell repertoires in COVID-19. Produced via immunoSEQ multiplex PCR; TCRdb's table is partial and in-frame only. The sample records 90,000 to 130,000 clones, 80% to 85% being singletons. Sequences were obtained from peripheral blood. These receptor sequences come from a man in his 70s with acute or convalescent COVID-19.

The V and J genes are TRBV7-6 and TRBJ2-5; TRBD2 matches at 10 bases. Trimming at V came to 1 base and at J to 4 bases, leaving 6 bases not matched to a gene. Germline CDR1 reads SGHVS; CDR2 reads FNYEAQ. The CDR3 contains 16 residues. CDR3 nucleotides: TGTGCCAGCAGCTTAGGTGCTAGCGGGGGTGGAGAGACCCAGTACTTC. This translates into CASSLGASGGGETQYF.

The rearrangement uses TRBV2 and TRBJ2-5, with D hard to call. The CDR3 is 10 residues long. The V gene's germline CDR1 is SNHLY and CDR2 FYNNEI. V was cut by 5 bases and J by 5 bases, with 3 bases left in between. In DNA form, the CDR3 reads TGTGCCAGCAGTCTGGAGACCCAGTACTTC. Encoded protein: CASSLETQYF.

V and J are TRBV6-5 and TRBJ1-1; D unclear. Trimming pared 3 bases from V and 2 bases from J, leaving 7 bases between. CDR1 MNHEY and CDR2 SVGAGI come from the germline V gene. The CDR3 has 13 residues. CDR3 region: CASSYTYNTEAFF. For the CDR3, the DNA is TGTGCCAGCAGTTATACCTATAACACTGAAGCTTTCTTT.

This chain links TRBV7-8 with TRBJ2-3; TRBD2 agrees at 9 bases. The CDR3 is 16 residues long. V was pared by 6 bases and J by 1 base, with 8 bases of the junction left unmatched. Germline-derived CDR1 and CDR2 are SGHVS and FQNEAQ. This CDR3 reads CASRSTSGRRTDTQYF. CDR3 nucleotide sequence: TGTGCCAGCAGGAGCACTAGCGGGCGTCGCACAGATACGCAGTATTTT.

The chain has TRBV19 and TRBJ1-5; 9 bases agree with TRBD1. The CDR3 is 16 residues long. After removal of 5 bases from V and 0 bases from J, the junction contained 5 bases not matched to a gene. Germline V gene lookup returns CDR1 LNHDA and CDR2 SQIVND (reference sequence). CDR3 sequence reads: CASSFWTGDSNQPQHF. In DNA, the CDR3 is TGTGCCAGTAGTTTCTGGACAGGGGATAGCAATCAGCCCCAGCATTTT.